These T cell receptor beta chains were read from a single sample in a study of blood T cell repertoires in COVID-19. TCRdb's copy holds only in-frame clones and misses some; the assay was immunoSEQ multiplex PCR. The table includes about 250,000 clones, around 83% detected once. The specimen sequenced was peripheral blood. All receptors come from a man aged 35 to 55 with active or convalescent COVID-19. The CDR3 runs from the conserved cysteine through the conserved F or W.

CDR3aa: CASSPQGAKTGNIQYF; j_gene: TRBJ2-4; v_gene: TRBV18
CDR3aa: CASSPPSGTSFRQFF; j_gene: TRBJ2-1; v_gene: TRBV6-5
CDR3aa: CASSYGQGDSPLHF; j_gene: TRBJ1-6; v_gene: TRBV7-9
CDR3aa: CASSAGRVNTEAFF; j_gene: TRBJ1-1; v_gene: TRBV2
CDR3aa: CASTGIDFF; j_gene: TRBJ1-1; v_gene: TRBV3-1/TRBV3-2
CDR3aa: CASSLGEFANTGELFF; j_gene: TRBJ2-2; v_gene: TRBV7-9
CDR3aa: CASSYSTFDTSGSADTQYF; j_gene: TRBJ2-3; v_gene: TRBV6-2/TRBV6-3
CDR3aa: CASRGLHYEQYF; j_gene: TRBJ2-7; v_gene: TRBV2
CDR3aa: CASSLDMSGANVLTF; j_gene: TRBJ2-6; v_gene: TRBV5-4
CDR3aa: CASSPTRDRWDSNQPQHF; j_gene: TRBJ1-5; v_gene: TRBV4-3
CDR3aa: CAISDRQDSNQPQHF; j_gene: TRBJ1-5; v_gene: TRBV10-3
CDR3aa: CASFPELQGGAEAFF; j_gene: TRBJ1-1; v_gene: TRBV18
CDR3aa: CASSQEAHSYNSPLHF; j_gene: TRBJ1-6; v_gene: TRBV4-3
CDR3aa: CAWSVGSGGPIGQYF; j_gene: TRBJ2-7; v_gene: TRBV30
CDR3aa: CASSREGQAMNTEAFF; j_gene: TRBJ1-1; v_gene: TRBV19
CDR3aa: CASTSDRVQETQYF; j_gene: TRBJ2-5; v_gene: TRBV6-5
CDR3aa: CASSFYRGSNQPQHF; j_gene: TRBJ1-5; v_gene: TRBV5-5
CDR3aa: CSAGRLNTEAFF; j_gene: TRBJ1-1; v_gene: TRBV29-1
CDR3aa: CASSRLGLNYNEQFF; j_gene: TRBJ2-1; v_gene: TRBV6-5
CDR3aa: CASSSWDRAYGYTF; j_gene: TRBJ1-2; v_gene: TRBV7-9
CDR3aa: CASSRQGPTEAFF; j_gene: TRBJ1-1; v_gene: TRBV7-9
CDR3aa: CASSADRGDSTDTQYF; j_gene: TRBJ2-3; v_gene: TRBV4-2
CDR3aa: CASSLGLGAEAFF; j_gene: TRBJ1-1; v_gene: TRBV7-9
CDR3aa: CASSPGQFYGYTF; j_gene: TRBJ1-2; v_gene: TRBV7-8
CDR3aa: CASKETGNKETQYF; j_gene: TRBJ2-5; v_gene: TRBV2
CDR3aa: CASSFQGDNQPQHF; j_gene: TRBJ1-5; v_gene: TRBV27
CDR3aa: CASSYETGTGNTIYF; j_gene: TRBJ1-3; v_gene: TRBV28
CDR3aa: CASSLFSVYRENSYEQYF; j_gene: TRBJ2-7; v_gene: TRBV27
CDR3aa: CASSLKRERYNEQFF; j_gene: TRBJ2-1; v_gene: TRBV19
CDR3aa: CASSEYFGSGDGTDTQYF; j_gene: TRBJ2-3; v_gene: TRBV25-1
CDR3aa: CASSISFGQAYEQYF; j_gene: TRBJ2-7; v_gene: TRBV19